These 28 T cell receptor beta chains came from one sample sequenced in a study of cytomegalovirus exposure and HLA in healthy donors. A multiplex PCR was run with 60 Vbeta primers and 13 Jbeta primers. Repertoires were generated with immunoSEQ multiplex PCR, while TCRdb's copy carries only in-frame clones and drops some. This table has over 85,000 clones, roughly four fifths appearing once. Sequenced: PBMCs. These receptors were obtained from a male donor in good health and CMV-seropositive.

The V call is TRBV7-9, the J call TRBJ2-2, with TRBD1 as a possible D gene (5 bases). Germline V gene data show CDR1 as SEHNR and CDR2 as FQNEAQ (reference sequence). V dropped 1 base and J dropped 5 bases, with 11 bases sitting between them. The CDR3 is 15 amino acids. The CDR3 loop reads CASSLDQGYTGELFF. The DNA for the CDR3 is TGTGCCAGCAGCTTAGACCAGGGTTATACCGGGGAGCTGTTTTTT.

This chain links TRBV19 with TRBJ1-5; D not certain. V lost 6 bases and J 2 bases, leaving 14 bases between the germline ends. The CDR3 contains 15 residues. The V gene's germline CDR1 is LNHDA and CDR2 SQIVND (reference sequence). Written as DNA, the CDR3 is TGTGCCAGTAGCCTGGTTTGGGAGGGCAATCAGCCCCAGCATTTT. Its protein is CASSLVWEGNQPQHF.

J is TRBJ2-5 and V is TRBV12-5; the D gene is possibly TRBD1 (5 bases). The CDR3 consists of 14 residues. Germline V gene lookup returns CDR1 LGHNT and CDR2 FRNRAP. V was cut by 6 bases and J by 3 bases, with 14 bases left in between. In DNA, the CDR3 is TGTGCTAGTGGCCGATCCATAGGGGAAGAGACCCAGTACTTC. Residues: CASGRSIGEETQYF.

The genes are TRBV5-6 and TRBJ2-7, with TRBD2 as a possible D gene (5 bases). CDR3 size: 15 residues. The germline V gene has CDR1 SGHDT and CDR2 YYEEEE. Deletions cut 0 bases from V and 2 bases from J, with 12 bases between. CDR3 loop: CASSLVASLTYEQYF. The CDR3 DNA is TGTGCCAGCAGCTTGGTTGCTAGCCTTACCTACGAGCAGTACTTC.

The V call is TRBV25-1, the J call TRBJ1-2, with D perhaps TRBD1 (6 bases). CDR1 and CDR2 from the germline V gene are MGHDK and SYGVNS. V was clipped by 1 base and J by 7 bases, with 16 bases between them. The length of the CDR3 is 15 residues. The DNA of the CDR3 is TGTGCCAGCAGTGAATTGGGGGGGCGCTTAGGTGGCTACACCTTC. It is translated as CASSELGGRLGGYTF.

This clone appeared once. The chain carries TRBV11-3 and TRBJ2-5, with TRBD2 matching over 8 bases. CDR1 and CDR2 (germline): SGHNT, YENEEA. The CDR3 totals 15 residues. The V and J ends lost 3 bases and 3 bases, in that order; junction bases with no gene match: 6. The CDR3 sequence: CASSFLGRGEETQYF. Here the CDR3 DNA reads TGTGCCAGCAGCTTTCTGGGGCGGGGGGAAGAGACCCAGTACTTC.

The chain uses TRBV7-2 and TRBJ1-6; the match to TRBD1 covers 8 bases. The length of the CDR3 is 15 residues. V lost 5 bases to trimming and J lost 9 bases; unmatched junction nucleotides: 9. Germline values: CDR1 SGHTA, CDR2 FQGNSA. The CDR3, as DNA: TGTGCCAGCAGCGCAAGGACAGGGTCTGGTTCACCCCTCCACTTT. As protein: CASSARTGSGSPLHF.

The V call is TRBV4-3, the J call TRBJ2-7; D gene uncertain. The V end was cut by 1 base, the J end by 2 bases, with 9 bases between. The CDR3 covers 14 residues. Germline CDR1 and CDR2: LGHNA and YSLEER. CDR3 protein: CASSQGALPYEQYF. CDR3 coding DNA: TGCGCCAGCAGCCAAGGAGCGCTCCCCTACGAGCAGTACTTC.

This chain links TRBV18 with TRBJ2-2; 8 bases align to TRBD1. With 6 bases clipped from V and 13 bases from J, the junction kept 13 bases outside the gene matches. This CDR3 is built from 14 residues. Germline V CDR1 and CDR2: KGHSH, LQKENI. The CDR3 coding sequence is TGTGCCAGCTCCCAGGGACAGGACCTTCGGGGGCTGTTTTTT. Translated, it gives CASSQGQDLRGLFF.

This chain links TRBV7-8 with TRBJ2-5; no clear D. The CDR3 extends over 15 amino acids. From germline, CDR1 is SGHVS and CDR2 FQNEAQ. V was trimmed by 0 bases and J by 1 base, leaving 9 bases between them. CDR3 sequence reads: CASSLAVYTQETQYF. In DNA form, the CDR3 reads TGTGCCAGCAGCTTAGCGGTTTACACCCAAGAGACCCAGTACTTC.

V is TRBV28 and J is TRBJ2-7; the match to TRBD1 covers 8 bases. This CDR3 comprises 14 residues. Per germline, CDR1 MDHEN and CDR2 SYDVKM. V was pared by 5 bases and J by 3 bases, with 6 bases of the junction left unmatched. The CDR3 region has the DNA TGTGCCAGCAGTCCGATGGACAGGGTCTACGAGCAGTACTTC. As protein: CASSPMDRVYEQYF.

The chain has TRBV19 and TRBJ1-3, with D unresolved. The CDR3 length is 15 residues. Germline assignment: CDR1 LNHDA and CDR2 SQIVND (reference sequence). V lost 7 bases, J lost 2 bases, and 15 bases lay in between. The chain's CDR3 is CASKRTVHPGNTIYF. The CDR3 bases are TGTGCCAGTAAGCGGACCGTGCACCCTGGAAACACCATATATTTT.

The chain is built from TRBV7-8 and TRBJ1-5, with TRBD1 identical over 7 bases. The CDR3 is 14 residues long. Unmatched junction bases numbered 6, after V lost 6 bases and J lost 4 bases. Germline CDR1 SGHVS, CDR2 FQNEAQ. In DNA, the CDR3 is TGTGCCAGCAGGGCGGGGACAGCAAATCAGCCCCAGCATTTT. This translates into CASRAGTANQPQHF.

V is TRBV6-6 and J is TRBJ1-5; D is perhaps TRBD1 (5 bases). The V gene's germline CDR1 is MNHNY and CDR2 SVGAGI (reference sequence). The CDR3 has 13 residues. V shed 10 bases and J shed 1 base, with 11 bases lying between them. The chain's CDR3 is CATGGASNQPQHF. CDR3 in DNA: TGTGCCACCGGAGGGGCGAGCAATCAGCCCCAGCATTTT.

CDR3 sequence reads: CASSTRQAGDSPLHF. CDR3 DNA sequence: TGTGCCAGCAGTACCCGACAGGCTGGGGATTCACCCCTCCACTTT. The chain employs TRBV25-1 and TRBJ1-6; D may be TRBD1 (6 bases). Germline lookup yields CDR1 MGHDK and CDR2 SYGVNS. Trimming shortened V by 5 bases and J by 8 bases, and 16 bases separated the two germline ends. This CDR3 comprises 15 residues.

This chain connects TRBV21-1 to TRBJ1-5; no check of the table's D call, TRBD1, against the DNA was made. TRBV21-1 is classified as a pseudogene. The CDR3 runs 18 residues. DNA for the CDR3: TGTGCCAGCAGCAAAGGCTTTCGGGACAGGGATAGCAATCAGCCCCAGCATTTT. Amino acids: CASSKGFRDRDSNQPQHF.

The chain has TRBV9 and TRBJ2-1, with D uncertain. The V gene lost 0 bases and the J gene lost 4 bases, with 8 bases spanning the gap. Germline lookup yields CDR1 SGDLS and CDR2 YYNGEE. This CDR3 region has 14 residues. The CDR3, as DNA: TGTGCCAGCAGCGTAGCCCCTTCGTACAATGAGCAGTTCTTC. Amino acid sequence: CASSVAPSYNEQFF. The entire variable domain, with the rest obtained from reference TRBV9 and TRBJ2-1, is as follows: DSGVTQTPKHLITATGQRVTLRCSPRSGDLSVYWYQQSLDQGLQFLIQYYNGEERAKGNILERFSAQQFPDLHSELNLSSLELGDSALYFCASSVAPSYNEQFFGPGTRLTVL.

V is TRBV9 and J is TRBJ1-2; D uncertain. V was shortened by 0 bases and J by 0 bases, with 9 bases between the two germline ends. The CDR3 consists of 15 residues. Per the germline V gene, CDR1 is SGDLS and CDR2 is YYNGEE. CDR3 sequence: CASSVGQISNYGYTF. In DNA, the CDR3 is TGTGCCAGCAGCGTAGGGCAGATCTCTAACTATGGCTACACCTTC.

V and J are TRBV18 and TRBJ2-7; tentatively, D is TRBD1 (5 bases). In germline, CDR1 is KGHSH, CDR2 LQKENI. The CDR3 covers 12 residues. V was shortened by 3 bases and J by 6 bases, with 9 bases between the two germline ends. The chain's CDR3 is CASSPLTAEQYF. CDR3 coding DNA: TGTGCCAGCTCACCCCTGACAGCCGAGCAGTACTTC.

The V and J genes are TRBV7-2 and TRBJ2-7, with TRBD2 matching over 12 bases. Germline CDR1 SGHTA, CDR2 FQGNSA. The J segment lost 9 bases and the V segment lost 5 bases, leaving 8 bases of the junction unmatched. The CDR3 is 14 amino acids. DNA of the CDR3: TGTGCCAGCAGCATGCCTAGCGGGAGGGCCCCGCAGTACTTC. Its translation: CASSMPSGRAPQYF. Drawing the rest from reference TRBV7-2 and TRBJ2-7, the complete variable domain is GAGVSQSPSNKVTEKGKDVELRCDPISGHTALYWYRQSLGQGLEFLIYFQGNSAPDKSGLPSDRFSAERTGGSVSTLTIQRTQQEDSAVYLCASSMPSGRAPQYFGPGTRLTVT.

This clone was recorded once. The chain has TRBV27 and TRBJ2-7; 10 nucleotides line up with TRBD2. Trimming cost V 0 bases and J 7 bases; bases outside gene matches: 9. There are 16 residues in the CDR3. Germline V gene lookup returns CDR1 MNHEY and CDR2 SMNVEV (reference sequence). DNA for the CDR3: TGTGCCAGCAGTTTATCACGAGCGGGAGGGCCGGGGGAGCAGTACTTC. The encoded protein is CASSLSRAGGPGEQYF.

The CDR3 sequence: CASRYPTGWPLPNTEAFF. The CDR3 nucleotides read TGTGCCAGCAGGTACCCGACAGGTTGGCCCCTGCCGAACACTGAAGCTTTCTTT. The chain has TRBV28 and TRBJ1-1; the D gene is possibly TRBD1 (6 bases). The CDR3 totals 18 residues. V gave up 6 bases and J gave up 1 base, with 24 bases separating them. Per germline, CDR1 MDHEN and CDR2 SYDVKM.

The chain employs TRBV15 and TRBJ1-1; no reliable D call. This CDR3 has 16 amino acids. Germline CDR1 reads LNHNV; CDR2 reads YYDKDF (reference sequence). V was cut by 0 bases and J by 1 base, with 12 bases left in between. In nucleotides, the CDR3 is TGTGCCACCAGCAGAGATAAAAGGCAGCGGAACACTGAAGCTTTCTTT. Translation: CATSRDKRQRNTEAFF.

The genes are TRBV19 and TRBJ1-5; D remains unclear. Germline CDR1 and CDR2: LNHDA and SQIVND (reference sequence). With 5 bases removed from V and 4 bases from J, the gap between germline ends came to 9 bases. The CDR3 length is 13 residues. The DNA of the CDR3 is TGTGCCAGTAGTCAGACTCTTAATCAGCCCCAGCATTTT. Protein product: CASSQTLNQPQHF.

The chain couples TRBV29-1 to TRBJ2-7; 7 bases map to TRBD1. The CDR3 consists of 14 residues. V shed 6 bases, J shed 2 bases, and the junction held 10 bases outside the gene matches. CDR1 SQVTM and CDR2 ANQGSEA come from the germline V gene. The CDR3 loop is CSVQPGTVTYEQYF. The DNA for the CDR3 is TGCAGCGTCCAACCCGGGACAGTCACCTACGAGCAGTACTTC.

The gene calls are TRBV28 and TRBJ2-7; possibly TRBD1 for D (5 bases). This CDR3 is 13 amino acids long. The ends were cut back, 7 bases at V and 2 bases at J, with 12 bases in the middle. Germline V gene lookup returns CDR1 MDHEN and CDR2 SYDVKM. CDR3 residues: CASIRETPYEQYF. In DNA form, the CDR3 reads TGTGCCAGCATCAGGGAAACCCCCTACGAGCAGTACTTC.

The chain employs TRBV5-5 and TRBJ2-7, with TRBD1 matching 7 bases. V gave up 4 bases and J gave up 3 bases; unmatched junction bases: 10. Looked up from germline, CDR1 is SGHKS and CDR2 is YYEKEE (reference sequence). There are 15 residues in the CDR3. The CDR3 sequence: CASSETPGQNYEQYF. Here the CDR3 DNA reads TGTGCCAGCAGCGAAACACCGGGACAGAACTACGAGCAGTACTTC.

The chain is built from TRBV18 and TRBJ2-1; possibly TRBD2 for D (6 bases). Per germline, CDR1 KGHSH and CDR2 LQKENI. The CDR3 length is 15 residues. V was shortened by 5 bases and J by 4 bases, with 15 bases between the two germline ends. CDR3 coding DNA: TGTGCCAGCTCATTCTTAGCGGAGGCTTACAATGAGCAGTTCTTC. It encodes CASSFLAEAYNEQFF.